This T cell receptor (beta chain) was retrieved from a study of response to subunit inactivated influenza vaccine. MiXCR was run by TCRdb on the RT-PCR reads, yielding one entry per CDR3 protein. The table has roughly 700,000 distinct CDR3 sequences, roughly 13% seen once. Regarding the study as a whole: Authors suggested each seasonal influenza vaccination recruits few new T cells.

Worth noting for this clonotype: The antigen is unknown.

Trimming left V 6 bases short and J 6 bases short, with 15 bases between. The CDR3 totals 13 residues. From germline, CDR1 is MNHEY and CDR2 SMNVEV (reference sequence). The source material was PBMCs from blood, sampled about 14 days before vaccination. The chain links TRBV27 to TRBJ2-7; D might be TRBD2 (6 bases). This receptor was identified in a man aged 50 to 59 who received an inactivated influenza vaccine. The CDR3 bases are TGTGCCAGCAGGGAGGGACTTGCCGGCGAGCAGTACTTC. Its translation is CASREGLAGEQYF.